The text below deals with one T cell receptor beta chain. The antigen is undetermined. These data belong to a study of CXCR3-negative and CXCR3-positive naive CD8 T cells. The CDR3 covers 16 residues. Looked up from germline, CDR1 is LNHDA and CDR2 is SQIVND (reference sequence). Study conclusions and caveats: Hydrophobicity was higher for TRB CDR3s found in CXCR3-positive naive cells than in CXCR3-negative naive cells.

With UMI labels, 5' RACE was used to prepare the TRB cDNA libraries. TCRdb reanalyzed the 5' RACE reads, giving one entry per CDR3 protein sequence and no DNA. This sample's table has about 70,000 distinct CDR3 sequences. The rearrangement links TRBV19 to TRBJ2-7; TCRdb picks TRBD2, but there is no DNA to check that call. Material for sequencing was naive CXCR3+ CD8+ T cells from blood. This sample's subset: CD45RO-CCR7+CD27+CD95- naive CD8+ T cells expressing CXCR3 (TNR3+). The clonotype originates from a human donor in good health. Some clones in this sample may be carry-over from other donors' samples. The CDR3 is CASSFSGAEGTYEQYF.